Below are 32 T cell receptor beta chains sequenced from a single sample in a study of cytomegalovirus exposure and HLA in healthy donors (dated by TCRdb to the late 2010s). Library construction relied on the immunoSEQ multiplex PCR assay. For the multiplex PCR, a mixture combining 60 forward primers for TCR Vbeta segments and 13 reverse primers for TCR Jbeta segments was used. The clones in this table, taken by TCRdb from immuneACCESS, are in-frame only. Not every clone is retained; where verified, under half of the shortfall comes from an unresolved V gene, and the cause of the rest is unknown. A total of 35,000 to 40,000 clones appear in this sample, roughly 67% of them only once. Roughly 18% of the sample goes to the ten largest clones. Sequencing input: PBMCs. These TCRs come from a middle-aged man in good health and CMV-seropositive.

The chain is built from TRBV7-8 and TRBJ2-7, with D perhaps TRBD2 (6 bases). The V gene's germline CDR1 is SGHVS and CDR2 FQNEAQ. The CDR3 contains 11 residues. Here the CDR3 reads CPGTRHYEQYF. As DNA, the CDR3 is TGTCCCGGGACTCGACACTACGAGCAGTACTTC.

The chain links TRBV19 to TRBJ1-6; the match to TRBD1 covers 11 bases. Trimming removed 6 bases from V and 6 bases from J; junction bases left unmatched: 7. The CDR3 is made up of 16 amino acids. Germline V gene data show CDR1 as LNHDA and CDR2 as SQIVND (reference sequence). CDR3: CASRTLDRGLNSPLHF. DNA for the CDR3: TGTGCCAGTAGAACACTGGACAGGGGGCTTAATTCACCCCTCCACTTT.

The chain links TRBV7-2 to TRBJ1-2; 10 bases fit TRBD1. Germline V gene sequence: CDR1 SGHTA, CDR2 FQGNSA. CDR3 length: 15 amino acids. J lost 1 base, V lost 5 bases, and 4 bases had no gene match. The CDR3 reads CASSPGQGLNYGYTF. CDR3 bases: TGTGCCAGCAGCCCGGGACAGGGGCTTAACTATGGCTACACCTTC.

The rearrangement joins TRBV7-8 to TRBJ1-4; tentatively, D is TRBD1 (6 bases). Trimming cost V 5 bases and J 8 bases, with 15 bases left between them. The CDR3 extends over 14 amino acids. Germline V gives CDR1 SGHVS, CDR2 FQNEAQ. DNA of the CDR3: TGTGCCAGCAGCCCCTACAGGGCCGAGGAAAAACTGTTTTTT. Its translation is CASSPYRAEEKLFF.

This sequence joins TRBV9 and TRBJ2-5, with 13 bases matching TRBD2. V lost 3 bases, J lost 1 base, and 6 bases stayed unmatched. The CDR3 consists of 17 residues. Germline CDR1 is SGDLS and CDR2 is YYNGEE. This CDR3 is CASSASTSGGAQETQYF. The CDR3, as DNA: TGTGCCAGCAGCGCCAGTACTAGCGGGGGGGCCCAAGAGACCCAGTACTTC.

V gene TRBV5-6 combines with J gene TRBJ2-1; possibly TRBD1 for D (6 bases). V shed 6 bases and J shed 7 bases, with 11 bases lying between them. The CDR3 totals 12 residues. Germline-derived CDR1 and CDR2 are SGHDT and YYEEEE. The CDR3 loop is CASILQGNEQFF. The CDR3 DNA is TGTGCCAGCATCCTACAGGGAAATGAGCAGTTCTTC.

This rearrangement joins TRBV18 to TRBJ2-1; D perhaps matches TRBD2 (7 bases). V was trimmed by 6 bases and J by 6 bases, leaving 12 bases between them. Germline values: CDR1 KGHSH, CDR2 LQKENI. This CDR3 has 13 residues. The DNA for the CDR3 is TGTGCCAGCTCCGCGGGGGCTGTCAATGAGCAGTTCTTC. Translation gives CASSAGAVNEQFF.

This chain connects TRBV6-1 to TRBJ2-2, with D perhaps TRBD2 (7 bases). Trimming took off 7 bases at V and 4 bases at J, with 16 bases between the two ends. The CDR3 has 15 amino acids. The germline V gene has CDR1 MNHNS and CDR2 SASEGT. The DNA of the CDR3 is TGTGCCAGCATCCTAGGGGGGGCGGGCACCGGGGAGCTGTTTTTT. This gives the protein CASILGGAGTGELFF.

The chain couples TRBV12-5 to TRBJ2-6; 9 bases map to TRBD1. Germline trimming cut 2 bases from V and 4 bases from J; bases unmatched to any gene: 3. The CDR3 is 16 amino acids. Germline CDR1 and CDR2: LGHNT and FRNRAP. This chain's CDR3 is CASGLYRGRGANVLTF. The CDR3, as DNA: TGTGCTAGTGGTTTGTACAGGGGGCGAGGGGCCAACGTCCTGACTTTC.

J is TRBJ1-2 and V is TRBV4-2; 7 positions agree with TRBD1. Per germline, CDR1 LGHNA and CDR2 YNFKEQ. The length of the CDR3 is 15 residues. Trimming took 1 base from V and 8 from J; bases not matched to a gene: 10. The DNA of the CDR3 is TGTGCCAGCAGCCAAGGACAGGGCGGCTTTGAGGGCTACACCTTC. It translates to CASSQGQGGFEGYTF.

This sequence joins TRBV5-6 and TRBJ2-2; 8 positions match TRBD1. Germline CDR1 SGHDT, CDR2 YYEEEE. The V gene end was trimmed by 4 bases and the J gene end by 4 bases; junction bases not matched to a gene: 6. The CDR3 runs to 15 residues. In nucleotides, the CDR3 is TGTGCCAGCAGCGGCGACAGGGGTGGCACCGGGGAGCTGTTTTTT. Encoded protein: CASSGDRGGTGELFF.

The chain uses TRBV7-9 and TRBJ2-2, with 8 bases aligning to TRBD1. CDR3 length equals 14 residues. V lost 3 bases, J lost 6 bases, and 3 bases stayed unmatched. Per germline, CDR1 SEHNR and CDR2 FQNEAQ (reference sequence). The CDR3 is CASSLTGVAGELFF. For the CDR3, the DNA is TGTGCCAGCAGCTTGACAGGGGTCGCCGGGGAGCTGTTTTTT.

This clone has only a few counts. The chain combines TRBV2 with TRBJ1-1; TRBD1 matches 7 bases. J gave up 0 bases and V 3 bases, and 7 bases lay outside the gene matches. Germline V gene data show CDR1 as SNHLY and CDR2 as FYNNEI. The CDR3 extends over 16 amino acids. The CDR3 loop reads CASSEGSTGLNTEAFF. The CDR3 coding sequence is TGTGCCAGCAGTGAGGGATCGACAGGGCTGAACACTGAAGCTTTCTTT.

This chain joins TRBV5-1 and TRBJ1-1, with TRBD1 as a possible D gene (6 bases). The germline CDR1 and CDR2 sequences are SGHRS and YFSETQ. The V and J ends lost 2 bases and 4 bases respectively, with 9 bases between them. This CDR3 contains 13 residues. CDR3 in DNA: TGCGCCAGCAGCTTTCAAGGGGGCACTGAAGCTTTCTTT. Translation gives CASSFQGGTEAFF.

CDR3: CASSETTVGGYTF. CDR3 DNA sequence: TGTGCCAGCAGTGAGACGACAGTAGGCGGCTACACCTTC. V is TRBV2 and J is TRBJ1-2; TRBD1 is a possible D gene (5 bases). CDR3 length equals 13 residues. Trimming left V 3 bases short and J 8 bases short, with 13 bases between. The germline V gene has CDR1 SNHLY and CDR2 FYNNEI.

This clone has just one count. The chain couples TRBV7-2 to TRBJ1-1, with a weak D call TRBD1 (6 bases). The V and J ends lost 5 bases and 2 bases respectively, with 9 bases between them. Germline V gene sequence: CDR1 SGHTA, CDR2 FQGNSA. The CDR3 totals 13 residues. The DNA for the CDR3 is TGTGCCAGCAGCAAACAGGGCAACACTGAAGCTTTCTTT. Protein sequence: CASSKQGNTEAFF. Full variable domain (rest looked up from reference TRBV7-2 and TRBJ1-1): GAGVSQSPSNKVTEKGKDVELRCDPISGHTALYWYRQSLGQGLEFLIYFQGNSAPDKSGLPSDRFSAERTGGSVSTLTIQRTQQEDSAVYLCASSKQGNTEAFFGQGTRLTVV.

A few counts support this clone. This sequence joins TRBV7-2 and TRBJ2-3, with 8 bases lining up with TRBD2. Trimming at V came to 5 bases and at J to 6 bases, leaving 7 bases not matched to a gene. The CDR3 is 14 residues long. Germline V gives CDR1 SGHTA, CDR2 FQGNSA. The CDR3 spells CASSTGLAPDTQYF. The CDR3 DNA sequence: TGTGCCAGCAGCACCGGACTAGCCCCGGATACGCAGTATTTT. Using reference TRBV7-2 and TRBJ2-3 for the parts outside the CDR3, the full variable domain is GAGVSQSPSNKVTEKGKDVELRCDPISGHTALYWYRQSLGQGLEFLIYFQGNSAPDKSGLPSDRFSAERTGGSVSTLTIQRTQQEDSAVYLCASSTGLAPDTQYFGPGTRLTVL.

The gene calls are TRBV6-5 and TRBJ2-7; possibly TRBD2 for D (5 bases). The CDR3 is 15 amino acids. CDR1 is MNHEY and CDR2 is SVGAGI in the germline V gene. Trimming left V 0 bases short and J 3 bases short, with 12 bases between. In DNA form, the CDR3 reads TGTGCCAGCAGTTACTCGAGTACTAGATACTACGAGCAGTACTTC. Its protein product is CASSYSSTRYYEQYF.

CDR3 residues: CASSPGSDYEQYF. Here the CDR3 DNA reads TGTGCCAGCTCACCGGGCTCAGACTACGAGCAGTACTTC. The genes are TRBV18 and TRBJ2-7; unclear D gene. The CDR3 totals 13 residues. Germline CDR1 KGHSH, CDR2 LQKENI. Between the trimmed V and J ends, which lost 3 bases and 3 bases, there was a span of 9 bases.

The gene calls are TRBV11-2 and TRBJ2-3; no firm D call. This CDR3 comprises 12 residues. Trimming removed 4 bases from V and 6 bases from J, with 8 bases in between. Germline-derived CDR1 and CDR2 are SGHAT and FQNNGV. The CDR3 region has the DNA TGTGCCAGCAGCTCTAGTGGGGATACGCAGTATTTT. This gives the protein CASSSSGDTQYF.

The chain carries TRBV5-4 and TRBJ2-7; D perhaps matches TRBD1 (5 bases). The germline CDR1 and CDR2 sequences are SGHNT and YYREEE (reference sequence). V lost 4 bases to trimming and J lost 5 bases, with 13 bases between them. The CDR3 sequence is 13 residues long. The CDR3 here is CASSPNRLHEQYF. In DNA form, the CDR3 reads TGTGCCAGCAGCCCCAACAGGCTGCACGAGCAGTACTTC.

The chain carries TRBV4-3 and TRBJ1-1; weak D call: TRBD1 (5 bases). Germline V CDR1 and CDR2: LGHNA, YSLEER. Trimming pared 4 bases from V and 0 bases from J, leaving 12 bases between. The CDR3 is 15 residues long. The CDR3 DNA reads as TGCGCCAGCAGCCCGGCGGGGGGAGTGAACACTGAAGCTTTCTTT. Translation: CASSPAGGVNTEAFF.

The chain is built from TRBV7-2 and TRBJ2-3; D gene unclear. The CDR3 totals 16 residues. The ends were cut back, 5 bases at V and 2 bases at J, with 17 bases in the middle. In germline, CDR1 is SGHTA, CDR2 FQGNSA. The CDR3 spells CASSPLGPLLTDTQYF. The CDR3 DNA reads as TGTGCCAGCAGCCCTCTAGGCCCCCTCCTCACAGATACGCAGTATTTT.

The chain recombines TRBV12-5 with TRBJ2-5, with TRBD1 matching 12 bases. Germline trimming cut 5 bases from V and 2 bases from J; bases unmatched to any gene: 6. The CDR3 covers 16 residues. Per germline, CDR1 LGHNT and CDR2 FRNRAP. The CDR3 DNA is TGTGCTAGTGGTCTCGGGACAGGGGGCCTTCAAGAGACCCAGTACTTC. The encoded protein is CASGLGTGGLQETQYF.

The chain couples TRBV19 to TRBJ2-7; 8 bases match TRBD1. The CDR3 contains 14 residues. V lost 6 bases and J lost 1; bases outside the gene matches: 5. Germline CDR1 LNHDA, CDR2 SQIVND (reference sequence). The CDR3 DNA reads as TGTGCCAGTAGAGGACAGGGTGGGTCCTACGAGCAGTACTTC. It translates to CASRGQGGSYEQYF. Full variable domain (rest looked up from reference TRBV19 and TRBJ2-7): DGGITQSPKYLFRKEGQNVTLSCEQNLNHDAMYWYRQDPGQGLRLIYYSQIVNDFQKGDIAEGYSVSREKKESFPLTVTSAQKNPTAFYLCASRGQGGSYEQYFGPGTRLTVT.

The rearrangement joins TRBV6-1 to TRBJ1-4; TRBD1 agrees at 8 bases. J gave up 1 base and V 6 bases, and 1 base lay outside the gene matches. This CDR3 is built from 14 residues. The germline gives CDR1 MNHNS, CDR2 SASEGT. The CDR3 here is CASSDRGTNEKLFF. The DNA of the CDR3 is TGTGCCAGCAGCGACAGGGGAACTAATGAAAAACTGTTTTTT.

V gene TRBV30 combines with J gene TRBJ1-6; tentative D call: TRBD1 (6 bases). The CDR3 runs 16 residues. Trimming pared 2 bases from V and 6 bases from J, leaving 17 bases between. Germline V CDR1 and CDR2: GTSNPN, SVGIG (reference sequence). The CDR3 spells CAWSTAGARLNSPLHF. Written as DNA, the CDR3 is TGTGCCTGGAGTACTGCAGGGGCGCGCCTTAATTCACCCCTCCACTTT.

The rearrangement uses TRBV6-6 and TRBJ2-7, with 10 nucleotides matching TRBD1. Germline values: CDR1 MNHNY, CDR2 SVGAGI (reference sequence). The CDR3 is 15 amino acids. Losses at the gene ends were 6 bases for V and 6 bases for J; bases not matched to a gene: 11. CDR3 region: CASRARDRGVIEQYF. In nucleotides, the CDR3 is TGTGCCAGCAGGGCCCGGGACAGGGGTGTGATCGAGCAGTACTTC.

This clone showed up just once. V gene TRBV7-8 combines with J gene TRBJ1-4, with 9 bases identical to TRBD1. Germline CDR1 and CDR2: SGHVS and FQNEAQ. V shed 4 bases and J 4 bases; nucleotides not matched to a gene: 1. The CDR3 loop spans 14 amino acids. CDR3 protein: CASSWGQGNEKLFF. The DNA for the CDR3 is TGTGCCAGCAGCTGGGGACAGGGTAATGAAAAACTGTTTTTT.

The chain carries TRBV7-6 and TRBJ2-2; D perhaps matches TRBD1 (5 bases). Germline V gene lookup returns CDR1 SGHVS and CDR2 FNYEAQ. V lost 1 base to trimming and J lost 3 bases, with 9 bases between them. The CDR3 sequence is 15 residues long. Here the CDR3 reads CASSLGQGYTGELFF. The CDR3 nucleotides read TGTGCCAGCAGCTTAGGGCAGGGATACACCGGGGAGCTGTTTTTT.

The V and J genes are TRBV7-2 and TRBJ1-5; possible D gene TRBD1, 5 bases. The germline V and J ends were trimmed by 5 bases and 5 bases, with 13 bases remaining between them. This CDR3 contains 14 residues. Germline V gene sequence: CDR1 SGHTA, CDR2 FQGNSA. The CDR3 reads CASSAQESYQPQHF. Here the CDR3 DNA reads TGTGCCAGCAGCGCACAGGAGTCATATCAGCCCCAGCATTTT.

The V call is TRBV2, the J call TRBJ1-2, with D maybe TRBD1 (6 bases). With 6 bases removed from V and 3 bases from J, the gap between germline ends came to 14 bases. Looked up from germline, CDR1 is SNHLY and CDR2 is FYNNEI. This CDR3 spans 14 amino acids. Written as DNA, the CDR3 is TGTGCCAGCAGGGCAGGGGAATCGGACTATGGCTACACCTTC. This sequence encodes CASRAGESDYGYTF.